This T cell receptor (beta chain) appears in the sequencing data of a study of identical twins. There are a few counts of this clonotype. The target antigen is unknown. The study's findings and limits: Conclusions came from cross-sectional statistical analysis, not from following the same donors. Out-of-frame alpha sequences that twins shared showed excess low generation probability. The models gave estimates that fell short of the out-of-frame TCR alpha sharing seen in monozygotic twins.

Trimming left V 3 bases short and J 0 bases short, with 6 bases between. The CDR3 is made up of 13 amino acids. Germline V CDR1 and CDR2: SNHLY, FYNNEI. One entry per CDR3 protein results from TCRdb running MiXCR on the 5' RACE reads. The sample yields some 1,700,000 distinct CDR3 sequences, roughly a third seen once. Sequences were obtained from cord blood. The chain couples TRBV2 to TRBJ2-7; D is undetermined. This clonotype was sampled from a newborn girl in good health. CDR3 in DNA: TGTGCCAGCAGTGAGTACGTCTCCTACGAGCAGTACTTC. Protein product: CASSEYVSYEQYF.